This T cell receptor (beta chain) was profiled in a study of OX40 agonist ivuxolimab in advanced cancers. Here immunoSEQ multiplex PCR was the method, and the copy in TCRdb shows in-frame clones only, minus some. Among 70,000 to 95,000 clones listed, 86% were seen once. The source is an adult with an advanced solid tumor such as melanoma, head and neck, liver or kidney cancer. Sample: CD4+ or CD8+ T cells sorted from blood, taken in a trial of the OX40 agonist ivuxolimab.

CDR3 coding DNA: TGTGCCAGCAGTTACACAGGCGGGAACACTGAAGCTTTCTTT. It translates to CASSYTGGNTEAFF. The chain joins TRBV6-5 to TRBJ1-1; TRBD1 is a possible D gene (5 bases). CDR3 length: 14 residues. The germline V gene has CDR1 MNHEY and CDR2 SVGAGI. V was shortened by 2 bases and J by 1 base, with 8 bases between the two germline ends.